This passage covers 20 T cell receptor beta chains from one sample sequenced in a study of T cell repertoires and HLA-DP antigens. Data came from immunoSEQ multiplex PCR; TCRdb stores just in-frame clones and leaves some out. There are around 100,000 clones in the sample; almost 95% occur only once, and over 0.25% lies in the top ten. No cognate antigen is known for these TCRs. Sequencing was performed on CD4+ T cells from PBMCs. These receptors all stem from a woman in her late teens or twenties in good health and CMV-seronegative.

The chain couples TRBV2 to TRBJ1-5; D unclear. This CDR3 comprises 14 residues. Trimming left V 6 bases short and J 0 bases short, with 9 bases between. In germline, CDR1 is SNHLY, CDR2 FYNNEI. CDR3 loop: CASSETHSNQPQHF. The CDR3 coding sequence is TGTGCCAGCAGCGAAACACATAGCAATCAGCCCCAGCATTTT.

The table lists this clone with a count of one. This rearrangement joins TRBV28 to TRBJ2-7; 10 bases align to TRBD1. This CDR3 spans 15 amino acids. V lost 6 bases to trimming and J lost 4 bases; unmatched junction nucleotides: 9. The germline V gene encodes CDR1 MDHEN and CDR2 SYDVKM. The CDR3 sequence: CASRDGQGGRYEQYF. DNA for the CDR3: TGTGCCAGCAGGGACGGACAGGGGGGTAGGTACGAGCAGTACTTC. The full variable domain, with the rest looked up from reference TRBV28 and TRBJ2-7, is DVKVTQSSRYLVKRTGEKVFLECVQDMDHENMFWYRQDPGLGLRLIYFSYDVKMKEKGDIPEGYSVSREKKERFSLILESASTNQTSMYLCASRDGQGGRYEQYFGPGTRLTVT.

The rearrangement joins TRBV7-8 to TRBJ2-3; maybe TRBD1 (6 bases). Germline CDR1 is SGHVS and CDR2 is FQNEAQ. The CDR3 loop spans 15 amino acids. V was shortened by 6 bases and J by 3 bases, with 16 bases between the two germline ends. The CDR3 sequence: CASRSKTGKTDTQYF. The CDR3 nucleotides are TGTGCCAGCAGGTCAAAAACAGGGAAGACAGATACGCAGTATTTT.

The chain joins TRBV4-1 to TRBJ2-7, with D uncertain. V gave up 0 bases and J gave up 6 bases, with 9 bases separating them. The germline gives CDR1 MGHRA, CDR2 YSYEKL. There are 13 residues in the CDR3. CDR3 nucleotides: TGCGCCAGCAGCCAAGATACTGGACGCGAGCAGTACGTC. It is translated as CASSQDTGREQYV.

J is TRBJ2-2 and V is TRBV10-1; D is possibly TRBD2 (5 bases). CDR1 WNHNN and CDR2 SYGVQD come from the germline V gene (reference sequence). With 8 bases removed from V and 3 bases from J, the gap between germline ends came to 13 bases. This CDR3 has 14 residues. The CDR3 reads CASGSVGDTGELFF. Written as DNA, the CDR3 is TGCGCCAGCGGGAGTGTCGGGGACACCGGGGAGCTGTTTTTT.

This chain uses TRBV6-6 with TRBJ1-2, with a weak D call TRBD1 (6 bases). Germline V CDR1 and CDR2: MNHNY, SVGAGI (reference sequence). Trimming stripped 5 bases from V and 4 bases from J, with 17 bases between. The CDR3 has 15 amino acids. CDR3 residues: CASSPGAAGSYGYTF. The CDR3 region has the DNA TGTGCCAGCAGTCCGGGGGCGGCAGGGAGCTATGGCTACACCTTC.

This chain links TRBV27 with TRBJ2-7, with TRBD2 matching 12 bases. After removal of 5 bases from V and 2 bases from J, the junction contained 4 bases not matched to a gene. The CDR3 extends over 15 amino acids. The V gene's germline CDR1 is MNHEY and CDR2 SMNVEV (reference sequence). For the CDR3, the DNA is TGTGCCAGCAGTGAGACTAGCGGGAGACCCTACGAGCAGTACTTC. Its protein is CASSETSGRPYEQYF.

In this sample, this clone turned up once. The rearrangement joins TRBV9 to TRBJ2-5; 9 bases are a match to TRBD2. The CDR3 is made up of 16 amino acids. The germline CDR1 and CDR2 sequences are SGDLS and YYNGEE. Unmatched junction bases numbered 8, after V lost 1 base and J lost 4 bases. The CDR3 DNA sequence: TGTGCCAGCAGCGTATACGGCGGGGGGGCCCCAGAGACCCAGTACTTC. It is translated as CASSVYGGGAPETQYF.

The CDR3 DNA sequence: TGTGCCAGTAGTATAATGGGGATTGAGCAGTTCTTC. This sequence encodes CASSIMGIEQFF. The rearrangement joins TRBV19 to TRBJ2-1; no clear D. Per the germline V gene, CDR1 is LNHDA and CDR2 is SQIVND (reference sequence). CDR3 length: 12 amino acids. The V and J ends lost 2 bases and 9 bases respectively, with 8 bases between them.

This sequence joins TRBV18 and TRBJ2-1; D might be TRBD2 (6 bases). The germline V gene has CDR1 KGHSH and CDR2 LQKENI. CDR3 length: 14 residues. V was trimmed by 4 bases and J by 4 bases, leaving 11 bases between them. Here the CDR3 DNA reads TGTGCCAGCTCACGGTTCGGGACTTACAATGAGCAGTTCTTC. Translating it yields CASSRFGTYNEQFF. The complete variable domain, with remaining parts taken from reference TRBV18 and TRBJ2-1, reads NAGVMQNPRHLVRRRGQEARLRCSPMKGHSHVYWYRQLPEEGLKFMVYLQKENIIDESGMPKERFSAEFPKEGPSILRIQQVVRGDSAAYFCASSRFGTYNEQFFGPGTRLTVL.

In this sample, this clone turned up once. The genes are TRBV11-2 and TRBJ2-5; 12 bases align to TRBD2. Trimming removed 5 bases from V and 5 bases from J; junction bases left unmatched: 15. The CDR3 runs 18 residues. Germline V gene lookup returns CDR1 SGHAT and CDR2 FQNNGV. CDR3 DNA: TGTGCCAGCAGCCCGCGGTTGACTAGCGGGGGCCTGGGGGAGACCCAGTACTTC. It yields the protein CASSPRLTSGGLGETQYF.

This rearrangement joins TRBV7-2 to TRBJ2-3; TRBD2 might be the D (5 bases). Germline CDR1 SGHTA, CDR2 FQGNSA. The CDR3 covers 13 residues. V lost 7 bases to trimming and J lost 6 bases, with 14 bases between them. In nucleotides, the CDR3 is TGTGCCAGCAACTCAGGACTGTTGGATACGCAGTATTTT. Protein sequence: CASNSGLLDTQYF.

The chain is built from TRBV10-1 and TRBJ2-2; maybe TRBD1 (6 bases). V was trimmed by 1 base and J by 1 base, leaving 16 bases between them. The CDR3 sequence is 18 residues long. CDR1 WNHNN and CDR2 SYGVQD come from the germline V gene (reference sequence). The CDR3 here is CASSEYGVNRENTGELFF. CDR3 coding DNA: TGCGCCAGCAGTGAGTACGGGGTGAACAGGGAGAACACCGGGGAGCTGTTTTTT.

This sequence joins TRBV5-4 and TRBJ2-5; 11 bases map to TRBD2. The CDR3 sequence is 15 residues long. Looked up from germline, CDR1 is SGHNT and CDR2 is YYREEE (reference sequence). V lost 3 bases to trimming and J lost 1 base; unmatched junction nucleotides: 2. The CDR3: CASSWGTSGQETQYF. The CDR3 DNA follows: TGTGCCAGCAGCTGGGGGACTAGCGGCCAAGAGACCCAGTACTTC.

The chain carries TRBV5-4 and TRBJ1-5, with TRBD1 matching 7 bases. This CDR3 comprises 14 residues. Germline V lookup: CDR1 SGHNT, CDR2 YYREEE (reference sequence). Trimming at V came to 4 bases and at J to 3 bases, leaving 4 bases not matched to a gene. The CDR3 spells CASSLTGSNQPQHF. CDR3 DNA: TGTGCCAGCAGCCTGACAGGGTCCAATCAGCCCCAGCATTTT.

V and J are TRBV5-1 and TRBJ1-4, with D uncertain. CDR3 length equals 14 residues. Germline V CDR1 and CDR2: SGHRS, YFSETQ. V lost 0 bases, J lost 6 bases, and 9 bases lay in between. The DNA for the CDR3 is TGCGCCAGCAGCTTGGAAGGCGCGGATGAAAAACTGTTTTTT. It yields the protein CASSLEGADEKLFF.

The chain employs TRBV19 and TRBJ2-1; no clear D. Trimming stripped 0 bases from V and 2 bases from J, with 11 bases between. The CDR3 totals 16 residues. Per germline, CDR1 LNHDA and CDR2 SQIVND (reference sequence). The CDR3 reads CASSIEGQAAYNEQFF. The CDR3 DNA follows: TGTGCCAGTAGTATAGAGGGCCAGGCGGCCTACAATGAGCAGTTCTTC.

The J gene is TRBJ2-5, the V gene TRBV10-1; D remains ambiguous. Looked up from germline, CDR1 is WNHNN and CDR2 is SYGVQD (reference sequence). This CDR3 is 14 amino acids long. V was pared by 3 bases and J by 4 bases, with 12 bases between. The CDR3 DNA sequence: TGCGCCAGCAGTGAATTGAAGGGCGGAGAGACCCAGTACTTC. It yields the protein CASSELKGGETQYF.

The chain recombines TRBV5-1 with TRBJ2-5; TRBD2 matches 8 bases. Germline-derived CDR1 and CDR2 are SGHRS and YFSETQ. With V trimmed by 5 bases and J by 4 bases, 28 bases remained unmatched. This CDR3 comprises 21 residues. CDR3 loop: CASRLTPGGKAGQGSRETQYF. The CDR3 DNA is TGCGCCAGCAGACTCACGCCGGGGGGGAAGGCCGGCCAGGGGAGTCGAGAGACCCAGTACTTC.

The gene calls are TRBV10-2 and TRBJ2-5; D is possibly TRBD1 (6 bases). This CDR3 contains 13 residues. The ends were cut back, 8 bases at V and 4 bases at J, with 14 bases in the middle. Germline V gives CDR1 WSHSY, CDR2 SAAADI. CDR3 in amino acids: CASGEPGAETQYF. DNA of the CDR3: TGCGCCAGCGGGGAGCCAGGGGCAGAGACCCAGTACTTC.